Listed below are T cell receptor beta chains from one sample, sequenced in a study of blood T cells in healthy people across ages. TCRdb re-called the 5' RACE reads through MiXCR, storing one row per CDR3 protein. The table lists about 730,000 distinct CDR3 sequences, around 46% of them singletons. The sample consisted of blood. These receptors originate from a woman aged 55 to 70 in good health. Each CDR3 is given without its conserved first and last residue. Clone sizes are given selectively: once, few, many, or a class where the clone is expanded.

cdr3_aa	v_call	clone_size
ASSPSGGATQY	TRBV7-3	.
ASSLYGVGGSPLH	TRBV5-1	.
ASSTRTGIGELF	TRBV9	.
SVRGGHEQY	TRBV29-1	few
ASSPYGVAQY	TRBV12-3/TRBV12-4	many
ASSIPNYGYT	TRBV28	.
ASSVDLAGETQY	TRBV5-1	.
ASSQEGANEQF	TRBV4-3	few
ASASGGYGYT	TRBV28	.
SARTQGTNYGYT	TRBV20-1	.
ASSPTGAASYEQY	TRBV27	.
ASNGLAGVQETQY	TRBV4-1	few
ASSQGVLYEQY	TRBV3-1	few
ASSLGRGSTEQF	TRBV12-3/TRBV12-4	.
ASSIDPRGTGANVLT	TRBV19	once
ASSLGPLSSDTQY	TRBV5-1	.
ASSLQEQGSSYEQY	TRBV5-1	many
ASSLGSETQY	TRBV7-2	many
ASSWEGSVETDTQY	TRBV7-2	.
ASSRGQGAPTEAF	TRBV5-1	few
ASSPLKGTSGSRNEQY	TRBV18	many
ASSKVRQGNEQY	TRBV21-1	.
ASSLSAGLNNQPQH	TRBV12-3/TRBV12-4	once
ASSHTSGGGYTDTQY	TRBV4-1	few
SGQTGDIQY	TRBV29-1	.
ASTSKKGGRSTGELF	TRBV10-2	.